Listed below are T cell receptor beta chains from one sample, sequenced in a study of immune heterogeneity within non-small cell lung tumors. TCRdb ran MiXCR on the multiplex PCR reads and lists one entry per CDR3 protein. The profile covers around 29,000 distinct CDR3 sequences, with less than 35% appearing a single time and approximately 4% taken by the ten largest. Input material: lung tumor tissue. These receptors were collected from a man aged 40-50 years with non-small cell lung cancer. Both conserved end residues are part of each CDR3. The D gene is left open where the match is weak. Where a row states a size, it is once, few, many or the class of an expanded clone; other rows omit it.

V gene,clone size,D gene,J gene,CDR3 DNA,CDR3 protein
TRBV6-1,.,.,TRBJ2-1,TGTGCCAGCAGCCGCAGGACTACTAATTCCTACAATGAGCAGTTCTTC,CASSRRTTNSYNEQFF
TRBV20-1,.,TRBD2,TRBJ2-1,TGCAGTGCGTCACGAGCGGGAGTCGATTATGATCAGTTCTTC,CSASRAGVDYDQFF
TRBV7-9,many,TRBD1,TRBJ2-7,TGTGCCAGCAGCCCCAGGGACAGGGGTGGCTACGAGCAGTACTTC,CASSPRDRGGYEQYF
TRBV6-1,many,.,TRBJ2-7,TGTGCCAGCAAAGGTCTGACCTACGAGCAGTACTTC,CASKGLTYEQYF
TRBV19,many,TRBD2,TRBJ2-7,TGTGCCAGTAGTATGGGAGCGGGAGACCTCGAGCAGTACTTC,CASSMGAGDLEQYF
TRBV5-5,.,.,TRBJ2-2,TGTGCCAGCAGCTTTGTCAGGGTCGCGGGATTTGTCGGGGAGCTGTTTTTT,CASSFVRVAGFVGELFF
TRBV19,many,TRBD1,TRBJ2-7,TGTGCCAGTAGGAGGGACAGGGCCCACGAGCAGTACTTC,CASRRDRAHEQYF
TRBV20-1,medium-sized,.,TRBJ1-1,TGCAGTGCCAACAAGATGAACACTGAAGCTTTCTTT,CSANKMNTEAFF
TRBV5-5,many,.,TRBJ2-3,TGTGCCAGCAGACCTGGGACCGGGGGCACAGATACGCAGTATTTT,CASRPGTGGTDTQYF
TRBV4-2,medium-sized,TRBD1,TRBJ1-2,TGTGCCAGCAGCCAATCGGACAGGGGGGATGGCTACACCTTC,CASSQSDRGDGYTF
TRBV12-3/TRBV12-4,.,.,TRBJ2-7,TGTGCCAGCAGTTTAAGCGGCTACGAGCAGTACTTC,CASSLSGYEQYF
TRBV4-3,many,.,TRBJ1-6,TGCGCCAGCAGCCAAGAAAGGGGACGAAATTCACCCCTCCACTTT,CASSQERGRNSPLHF
TRBV4-2,few,.,TRBJ1-5,TGTGCCAGCAGCCAAGATCTGAGGGTACAGCCCCAGCATTTT,CASSQDLRVQPQHF
TRBV20-1,many,.,TRBJ2-7,TGCAGTGCTAGAGGCAACTCCTACGAGCAGTACTTC,CSARGNSYEQYF
TRBV6-4,.,TRBD2,TRBJ2-1,TGTGCCAGCAGCCAACTAGCGGCAGGGCCCGGTGAGCAGTTCTTC,CASSQLAAGPGEQFF
TRBV7-6,many,.,TRBJ1-3,TGTGCCAGCAGCGCCTTGAGGGACACCATATATTTT,CASSALRDTIYF
TRBV7-9,many,.,TRBJ2-7,TGTGCCAGCAGTCCACCTGACTTCGGACAGTCCAAGCAGTACTTC,CASSPPDFGQSKQYF
TRBV9,few,TRBD2,TRBJ2-3,TGTGCCAGCAGCGTAGCAGCGGGACCCACAGATACGCAGTATTTT,CASSVAAGPTDTQYF
TRBV6-2/TRBV6-3,once,.,TRBJ1-5,TGTGCCAGCCGGACAGATATCAATCAGCCCCAGCATTTT,CASRTDINQPQHF
TRBV11-2,medium-sized,TRBD1,TRBJ1-6,TGTGCCAGCAGCACCGGGACAGGGTATTCACCCCTCCACTTT,CASSTGTGYSPLHF
TRBV6-1,many,TRBD2,TRBJ2-7,TGTGCCAGCAGTTATGGGGGGGGGAGGGAGCAGTACTTC,CASSYGGGREQYF
TRBV20-1,.,.,TRBJ1-3,TGCAGTGCTAGAGTTGGTGAGGGCAGACCCACCATATATTTT,CSARVGEGRPTIYF
TRBV11-3,.,TRBD2,TRBJ2-4,TGTGCCAGCAGATCCCAACTAGCGGGGAAAAACATTCAGTACTTC,CASRSQLAGKNIQYF
TRBV6-2/TRBV6-3,many,TRBD2,TRBJ2-7,TGTGCCAGCAGTTCCCAGCGGGAGAATTACGAGCAGTACTTC,CASSSQRENYEQYF
TRBV20-1,.,.,TRBJ2-1,TGCAGCGGTACGGCCTATAACAATGAGCAGTTCTTC,CSGTAYNNEQFF